This T cell receptor (beta chain) derives from a study of blood T cells in healthy people across ages. J lost 4 bases, V lost 2 bases, and 13 bases had no gene match. From germline, CDR1 is MRHNA and CDR2 SNTAGT. The CDR3 runs 18 residues. Broader study findings: Because sorting was not performed, PBMCs prevented conclusive naive versus antigen-experienced comparison.

Next came a second PCR, run for roughly 7 to 12 cycles, which used a sample-barcoded 5' primer along with a J-beta primer mix. Tags on each cDNA molecule came from a template-switch adaptor with 12 random nucleotides. A single record per CDR3 protein comes from TCRdb applying MiXCR to the 5' RACE reads. The data contain hundreds of thousands of distinct CDR3 sequences, around 32% of them seen just once; the ten biggest clones take up roughly 14%. The table lists this clonotype with many counts. Its antigen remains unknown. This TCR was recovered from a woman older than 75 in good health. The sample was blood. V gene TRBV6-4 combines with J gene TRBJ2-3, with 9 bases aligning to TRBD1. This CDR3 reads CASSDPFEDRGLSDTQYF. In nucleotides, the CDR3 is TGTGCCAGCAGTGACCCGTTTGAGGACAGGGGATTGTCAGATACGCAGTATTTT.